One sample yielded the 26 T cell receptor beta chains listed below, sequenced in a study of CD8+CD57+ T cells in acquired aplastic anemia (dated by TCRdb to about 2018). This sample was sequenced with an Illumina HiSeq 2000. TCR beta VDJ combination and CDR3 sequence profiling used genomic DNA as the template. TCRdb reprocessed the public reads (quality trimming at Q25 with fastp, clone calling with MiXCR) and kept in-frame beta chains. Every entry covers one CDR3 protein and lists the most common genes and DNA from its rows. The sample profile shows 120,000 or so distinct CDR3 sequences; almost 40% of them were found once. The top ten constitute approximately 2.6% of the sample. Expansion of CD8+CD57+ cells had been shown by flow cytometry in the patients chosen for sequencing. The sample consisted of sorted CD4+, CD8+, or CD8+CD57+ T cells (not recorded which) from PBMCs. The origin of the receptors is a human donor with aplastic anemia.

The table lists this clonotype with many counts. The CDR3 DNA reads TGCAGCGTTGGGGGGACTGGAAACACCATATATTTT. Its translation: CSVGGTGNTIYF. The chain links TRBV29-1 to TRBJ1-3, with D tentatively TRBD1 (5 bases). V was trimmed by 4 bases and J by 2 bases, leaving 6 bases between them. The CDR3 extends over 12 amino acids. The germline V gene encodes CDR1 SQVTM and CDR2 ANQGSEA.

This clonotype came up a few times. V usage is TRBV30 and J usage is TRBJ1-3; 7 bases match TRBD1. The CDR3 is 14 amino acids. CDR1 GTSNPN and CDR2 SVGIG come from the germline V gene (reference sequence). Trimming removed 3 bases from V and 4 bases from J; junction bases left unmatched: 6. CDR3 region: CAWSGGQPGNTIYF. CDR3 in DNA: TGTGCCTGGAGCGGGGGACAGCCAGGAAACACCATATATTTT. Supplemented by reference TRBV30 and TRBJ1-3, the full variable domain reads SQTIHQWPATLVQPVGSPLSLECTVEGTSNPNLYWYRQAAGRGLQLLFYSVGIGQISSEVPQNLSASRPQDRQFILSSKKLLLSDSGFYLCAWSGGQPGNTIYFGEGSWLTVV.

Concerning this clonotype: One junction end disagrees with the germline gene, perhaps due to a read error. The J gene is TRBJ2-3, the V gene TRBV3-1; a possible D gene is TRBD1 (5 bases). The length of the CDR3 is 14 residues. Germline CDR1 and CDR2: LGHDT and YNNKEL (reference sequence). The CDR3 DNA reads TGTGCCAGCAGCCAAGAAGTTGGCACAGGTACGCAGTATTTT. It specifies CASSQEVGTGTQYF.

In this sample, this clonotype turned up a few times. This chain joins TRBV24-1 and TRBJ2-3, with TRBD2 as a possible D gene (6 bases). Deletions cut 5 bases from V and 4 bases from J, with 15 bases between. CDR3 length: 15 residues. Germline values: CDR1 KGHDR, CDR2 SFDVKD. The CDR3 region is CATSARGISADTQYF. The CDR3 DNA reads as TGTGCCACCAGTGCACGGGGGATAAGTGCAGATACGCAGTATTTT.

The table lists this clonotype with many counts. This chain links TRBV6-1 with TRBJ2-7; 11 bases map to TRBD2. The CDR3 is 16 residues long. In germline, CDR1 is MNHNS, CDR2 SASEGT. V gave up 6 bases and J gave up 4 bases; unmatched junction bases: 11. The CDR3 DNA is TGTGCCAGCAGCCTAGCGGGGGGACCCTTGGGGTACGAGCAGTACTTC. Translation: CASSLAGGPLGYEQYF.

As to this clonotype: Relative to the germline gene, one junction end is altered; a read error may explain this. The chain is built from TRBV6-2 or TRBV6-3 and TRBJ2-6, with D maybe TRBD1 (5 bases). This CDR3 has 18 amino acids. Germline V gene lookup returns CDR1 MNHEY and CDR2 SVGEGT. The CDR3 DNA reads as TGTGCCAGCAGTTCCCCTCTGACGTCAAGGTCTGGGGCCAACGTCCTGGCTTTC. It specifies CASSSPLTSRSGANVLAF.

This clonotype was seen ten or more times. The rearrangement joins TRBV11-2 to TRBJ2-4; no firm D call. CDR1 is SGHAT, CDR2 FQNNGV, per germline. V was clipped by 1 base and J by 0 bases, with 10 bases between them. CDR3 length equals 16 residues. The CDR3 DNA is TGTGCCAGCAGCTTAGGTTGGGTTGGAGCCAAAAACATTCAGTACTTC. Encoded protein: CASSLGWVGAKNIQYF. Combining the CDR3 with reference TRBV11-2 and TRBJ2-4 gives the whole variable domain EAGVAQSPRYKIIEKRQSVAFWCNPISGHATLYWYQQILGQGPKLLIQFQNNGVVDDSQLPKDRFSAERLKGVDSTLKIQPAKLEDSAVYLCASSLGWVGAKNIQYFGAGTRLSVL.

Many counts were recorded for this clonotype. V gene TRBV6-1 combines with J gene TRBJ2-7; 8 nucleotides line up with TRBD1. This CDR3 contains 14 residues. V trimming: 5 bases; J trimming: 7 bases; junction bases outside the gene matches: 10. The germline CDR1 and CDR2 sequences are MNHNS and SASEGT. This CDR3 reads CASSLGTGAYEQYV. The CDR3 DNA follows: TGTGCCAGCAGTCTCGGGACAGGCGCATATGAGCAGTACGTC.

The chain is built from TRBV15 and TRBJ1-2; D gene ambiguous. The V gene lost 1 base and the J gene lost 7 bases, with 19 bases spanning the gap. Per germline, CDR1 LNHNV and CDR2 YYDKDF (reference sequence). The CDR3 is 16 amino acids. Written as DNA, the CDR3 is TGTGCCACCAGCAGAGTCAAAGGGAACACGCCTGGTGGCTACACCTTC. This sequence encodes CATSRVKGNTPGGYTF.

This clonotype was seen at least ten times. This chain connects TRBV29-1 to TRBJ1-2; TRBD1 matches 10 bases. V lost 5 bases and J lost 8; bases outside the gene matches: 8. The CDR3 is 13 amino acids. CDR1 is SQVTM and CDR2 is ANQGSEA in the germline V gene. The CDR3 loop is CSVPGQGMEGYTF. CDR3 DNA sequence: TGCAGCGTTCCGGGACAGGGGATGGAAGGCTACACCTTC. Drawing the rest from reference TRBV29-1 and TRBJ1-2, the complete variable domain is SAVISQKPSRDICQRGTSLTIQCQVDSQVTMMFWYRQQPGQSLTLIATANQGSEATYESGFVIDKFPISRPNLTFSTLTVSNMSPEDSSIYLCSVPGQGMEGYTFGSGTRLTVV.

The chain carries TRBV19 and TRBJ2-1; D ambiguous. The ends were cut back, 3 bases at V and 5 bases at J, with 5 bases in the middle. CDR1 is LNHDA and CDR2 is SQIVND in the germline V gene (reference sequence). The CDR3 covers 12 residues. The CDR3 region has the DNA TGTGCCAGTAGTATGCTGGACAATGAGCAGTTCTTC. Amino acids: CASSMLDNEQFF.

This clonotype was seen ten or more times. This chain links TRBV18 with TRBJ2-7, with D unclear. Germline CDR1 KGHSH, CDR2 LQKENI. The V end was cut by 0 bases, the J end by 1 base, with 7 bases between. The CDR3 loop spans 14 amino acids. The CDR3 sequence is CASSPPQPSYEQYF. The CDR3 nucleotides read TGTGCCAGCTCACCACCACAGCCATCCTACGAGCAGTACTTC.

At least ten counts were recorded for this clonotype. The chain carries TRBV5-1 and TRBJ1-6, with D tentatively TRBD1 (6 bases). Germline V gives CDR1 SGHRS, CDR2 YFSETQ. The length of the CDR3 is 15 residues. CDR3: CGGGGPHRRNSPLHF. The CDR3 coding sequence is TGCGGCGGGGGGGGCCCGCATCGAAGGAATTCACCCCTCCACTTT.

This clonotype was detected many times. V and J are TRBV9 and TRBJ2-1, with a tentative D call TRBD1 (5 bases). CDR1 is SGDLS and CDR2 is YYNGEE in the germline V gene. The CDR3 is made up of 16 amino acids. V was shortened by 4 bases and J by 0 bases, with 14 bases between the two germline ends. CDR3 in DNA: TGTGCCAGCAGCCCCCTGTATAGGGGCTCCTACAATGAGCAGTTCTTC. Its protein is CASSPLYRGSYNEQFF.

Ten or more counts support this clonotype. The chain recombines TRBV19 with TRBJ2-4, with D possibly TRBD1 on 6 matching bases. Germline V gene data show CDR1 as LNHDA and CDR2 as SQIVND (reference sequence). The ends were cut back, 3 bases at V and 10 bases at J, with 13 bases in the middle. This CDR3 contains 13 residues. In nucleotides, the CDR3 is TGTGCCAGTAGTATCGGCGGCCAGGGGATTCAGTACTTC. This encodes CASSIGGQGIQYF.

Concerning this clonotype: A single base separates this from a much larger clone, so it may be a read error. The CDR3 does not end in the conserved phenylalanine or tryptophan, so this is likely a read error. This chain connects TRBV11-2 to TRBJ1-5; D remains ambiguous. Germline CDR1 SGHAT, CDR2 FQNNGV. The CDR3 has 16 residues. Deletions cut 6 bases from V and 3 bases from J, with 18 bases between. The CDR3 DNA reads TGTGCCAGCAGTTCCCCAATAACAGTACACAATCAGCCCCAGCATTTG. Encoded protein: CASSSPITVHNQPQHL.

This clonotype was seen at least ten times. The CDR3 here is CASRSGLTETQYF. The CDR3 coding sequence is TGTGCCAGCAGATCGGGACTTACGGAGACCCAGTACTTC. This chain links TRBV11-2 with TRBJ2-5; TRBD2 might be the D (6 bases). This CDR3 region has 13 residues. Germline values: CDR1 SGHAT, CDR2 FQNNGV. The ends were cut back, 6 bases at V and 5 bases at J, with 13 bases in the middle.

A word on this clonotype: The junction shows a germline mismatch at one end, possibly a read error. The chain couples TRBV7-8 to TRBJ1-1; 7 nucleotides line up with TRBD1. CDR1 is SGHVS and CDR2 is FQNEAQ in the germline V gene. The length of the CDR3 is 13 residues. The CDR3: CAISRDRTTEAFF. As DNA, the CDR3 is TGTGCCATCAGCAGGGACAGAACTACTGAAGCTTTCTTT.

In its sample, this clonotype was seen many times. The V and J genes are TRBV20-1 and TRBJ1-6; maybe TRBD1 (5 bases). Between the trimmed V and J ends, which lost 0 bases and 6 bases, there was a span of 6 bases. Looked up from germline, CDR1 is DFQATT and CDR2 is SNEGSKA (reference sequence). This CDR3 region has 13 residues. The CDR3 DNA follows: TGCAGTGCTAGAGACAGGGTTAATTCACCCCTCCACTTT. Translating it yields CSARDRVNSPLHF.

As for this clonotype: Sequence at one end of the junction differs from germline and may be a read error. This rearrangement joins TRBV2 to TRBJ1-4; no clear D gene. This CDR3 is built from 14 residues. CDR1 and CDR2 (germline): SNHLY, FYNNEI. The chain's CDR3 is CASRLAGTNEKLFF. As DNA, the CDR3 is TGTGCCAGCAGACTAGCGGGAACTAATGAGAAACTGTTTTTT.

This clonotype appeared many times. The chain carries TRBV25-1 and TRBJ1-2, with a possible D match to TRBD1 (5 bases). The germline V and J ends were trimmed by 4 bases and 0 bases, with 6 bases remaining between them. CDR1 and CDR2 (germline): MGHDK, SYGVNS. The CDR3 is made up of 13 amino acids. The DNA for the CDR3 is TGTGCCAGCAGTGTGACAGCTAACTATGGCTACACCTTC. It specifies CASSVTANYGYTF.

This clonotype was seen many times. The chain joins TRBV10-2 to TRBJ2-2; 11 nucleotides line up with TRBD1. This CDR3 contains 16 residues. CDR1 and CDR2 from the germline V gene are WSHSY and SAAADI. J was trimmed by 5 bases and V by 5 bases; bases with no gene match: 7. The CDR3 spells CASSLHWDRGTGELFF. CDR3 DNA sequence: TGCGCCAGCAGTCTACACTGGGACAGGGGGACCGGGGAGCTGTTTTTT.

The sample holds many counts of this clonotype. The genes are TRBV4-3 and TRBJ2-5, with D possibly TRBD1 on 6 matching bases. V shed 0 bases and J shed 3 bases, with 11 bases lying between them. This CDR3 is 15 amino acids long. Germline lookup yields CDR1 LGHNA and CDR2 YSLEER. Here the CDR3 reads CASSQDRDRKETQYF. Written as DNA, the CDR3 is TGCGCCAGCAGCCAAGATCGAGACAGGAAAGAGACCCAGTACTTC.

Turning to this clonotype: At one end, the junction sequence differs from germline, possibly due to a read error. This chain joins TRBV7-2 and TRBJ2-7, with D unclear. The germline V gene encodes CDR1 SGHTA and CDR2 FQGNSA. This CDR3 spans 11 amino acids. The CDR3 loop reads CASSFNYEQCF. The CDR3 bases are TGTGCCAGCAGTTTCAACTACGAGCAGTGCTTC.

This clonotype came up many times. V gene TRBV5-6 combines with J gene TRBJ2-5; TRBD1 might be the D (6 bases). Per the germline V gene, CDR1 is SGHDT and CDR2 is YYEEEE. This CDR3 contains 17 residues. V gave up 0 bases and J gave up 1 base, with 16 bases separating them. The DNA of the CDR3 is TGTGCCAGCAGCTTGGCCCGTACAGGGCCCCTCCAAGAGACCCAGTACTTC. Translation gives CASSLARTGPLQETQYF.

The chain joins TRBV15 to TRBJ1-6, with 10 bases that match TRBD1. Germline loops: CDR1 LNHNV, CDR2 YYDKDF (reference sequence). The V and J ends lost 0 bases and 10 bases, in that order; junction bases with no gene match: 3. The CDR3 spans 15 residues. CDR3 amino acids: CATSREGQGTSPLHF. CDR3 DNA sequence: TGTGCCACCAGCAGAGAGGGACAGGGGACGTCACCCCTCCACTTT. The full variable domain, in which reference TRBV15 and TRBJ1-6 provide the parts outside the CDR3, is DAMVIQNPRYQVTQFGKPVTLSCSQTLNHNVMYWYQQKSSQAPKLLFHYYDKDFNNEADTPDNFQSRRPNTSFCFLDIRSPGLGDTAMYLCATSREGQGTSPLHFGNGTRLTVT.